The sequence of this TCR beta chain was determined in a study of early T cells in non-severe SARS-CoV-2 infection. About the research overall: Sequencing used unsorted whole-blood bulk RNA, so chains lack pairing.

Findings and caveats of the study: VDJdb matching, biased toward anti-spike CD8 responses, missed private and CD4 specificities.

The germline CDR1 and CDR2 sequences are LGHDT and YNNKEL (reference sequence). Trimming shortened V by 5 bases and J by 2 bases, and 14 bases separated the two germline ends. The length of the CDR3 is 15 residues. This clonotype came up a few times. Its antigen remains unidentified. Separate cDNA molecules each had unique molecular identifiers attached to them. TCRdb re-called the 5' RACE reads with MiXCR, one entry per CDR3 protein. The profile shows 85,000 to 100,000 distinct CDR3 sequences, about 15% of them singletons. Sequencing was carried out using whole blood. This receptor was obtained from an adult who was a healthcare worker with PCR-confirmed SARS-CoV-2 infection or an uninfected control (not recorded which). The chain uses TRBV3-1 and TRBJ2-3; D ambiguous. In DNA form, the CDR3 reads TGTGCCAGCAGCTATCAAAAGGGCTTCACAGATACGCAGTATTTT. This encodes CASSYQKGFTDTQYF.